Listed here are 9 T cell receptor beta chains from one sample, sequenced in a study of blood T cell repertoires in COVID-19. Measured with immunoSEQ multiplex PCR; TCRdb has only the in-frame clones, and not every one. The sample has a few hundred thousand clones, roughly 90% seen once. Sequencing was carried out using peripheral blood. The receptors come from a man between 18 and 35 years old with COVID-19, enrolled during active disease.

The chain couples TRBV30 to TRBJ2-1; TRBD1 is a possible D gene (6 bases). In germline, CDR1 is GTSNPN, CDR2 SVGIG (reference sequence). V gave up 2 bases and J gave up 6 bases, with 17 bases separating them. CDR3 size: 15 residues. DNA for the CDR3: TGTGCCTGGAGTAAAGGGACACCCCAGCCCAATGAGCAGTTCTTC. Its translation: CAWSKGTPQPNEQFF. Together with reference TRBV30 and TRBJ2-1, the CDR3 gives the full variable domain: SQTIHQWPATLVQPVGSPLSLECTVEGTSNPNLYWYRQAAGRGLQLLFYSVGIGQISSEVPQNLSASRPQDRQFILSSKKLLLSDSGFYLCAWSKGTPQPNEQFFGPGTRLTVL.

The CDR3 DNA follows: TGTGCCAGCAGCCAAACAGGGGCCACTGAAGCTTTCTTT. The encoded protein is CASSQTGATEAFF. The V and J genes are TRBV3-1 (or the pseudogene TRBV3-2) and TRBJ1-1; 7 positions agree with TRBD1. CDR3 length: 13 residues. V was pared by 2 bases and J by 4 bases, with 1 base of the junction left unmatched. Germline V gene sequence: CDR1 LGHDT, CDR2 YNNKEL (reference sequence).

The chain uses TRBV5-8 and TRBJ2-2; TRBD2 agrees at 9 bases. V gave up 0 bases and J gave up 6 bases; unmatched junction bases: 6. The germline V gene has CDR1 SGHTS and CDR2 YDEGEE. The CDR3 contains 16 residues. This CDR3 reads CASSLGSGSRAGELFF. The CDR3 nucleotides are TGTGCCAGCAGCTTGGGTAGCGGGAGTAGAGCCGGGGAGCTGTTTTTT.

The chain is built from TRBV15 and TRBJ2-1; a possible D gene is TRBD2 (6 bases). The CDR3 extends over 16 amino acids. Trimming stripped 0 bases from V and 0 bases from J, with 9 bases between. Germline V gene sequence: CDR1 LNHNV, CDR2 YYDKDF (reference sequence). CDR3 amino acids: CATSRDGGFSYNEQFF. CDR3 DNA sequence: TGTGCCACCAGCAGAGATGGAGGGTTCTCCTACAATGAGCAGTTCTTC. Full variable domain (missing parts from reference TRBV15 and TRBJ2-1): DAMVIQNPRYQVTQFGKPVTLSCSQTLNHNVMYWYQQKSSQAPKLLFHYYDKDFNNEADTPDNFQSRRPNTSFCFLDIRSPGLGDTAMYLCATSRDGGFSYNEQFFGPGTRLTVL.

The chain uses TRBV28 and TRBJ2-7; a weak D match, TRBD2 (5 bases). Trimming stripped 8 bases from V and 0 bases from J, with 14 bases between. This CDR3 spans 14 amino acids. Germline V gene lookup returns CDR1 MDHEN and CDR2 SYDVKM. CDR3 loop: CASGVARSSYEQYF. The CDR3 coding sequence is TGTGCCAGCGGCGTAGCGAGGAGCTCCTACGAGCAGTACTTC.

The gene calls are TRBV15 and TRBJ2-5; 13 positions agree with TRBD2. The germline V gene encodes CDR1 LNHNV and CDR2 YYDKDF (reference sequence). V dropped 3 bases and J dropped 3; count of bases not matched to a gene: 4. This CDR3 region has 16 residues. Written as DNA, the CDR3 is TGTGCCACCAGCAGGGAGGGACTAGCGGGAAAAGAGACCCAGTACTTC. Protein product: CATSREGLAGKETQYF.

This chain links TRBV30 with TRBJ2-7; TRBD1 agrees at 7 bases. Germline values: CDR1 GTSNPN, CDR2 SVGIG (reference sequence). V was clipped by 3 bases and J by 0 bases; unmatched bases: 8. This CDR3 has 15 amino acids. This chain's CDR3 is CAWRVPGQYSYEQYF. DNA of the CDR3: TGTGCCTGGAGAGTCCCGGGACAGTACTCCTACGAGCAGTACTTC.

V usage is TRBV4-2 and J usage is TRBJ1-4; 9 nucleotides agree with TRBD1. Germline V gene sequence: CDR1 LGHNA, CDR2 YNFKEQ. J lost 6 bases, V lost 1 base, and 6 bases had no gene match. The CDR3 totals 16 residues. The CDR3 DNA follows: TGTGCCAGCAGCCAAGTACAGGGGGCGGACGATGAAAAACTGTTTTTT. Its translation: CASSQVQGADDEKLFF.

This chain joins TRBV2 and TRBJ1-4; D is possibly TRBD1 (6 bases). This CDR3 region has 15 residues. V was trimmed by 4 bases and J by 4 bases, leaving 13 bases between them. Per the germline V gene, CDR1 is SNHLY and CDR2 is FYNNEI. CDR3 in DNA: TGTGCCAGCAGTGTATCGACAGGATTTAATGAAAAACTGTTTTTT. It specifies CASSVSTGFNEKLFF.